The 31 T cell receptor beta chains listed next were all sequenced from one sample in a study of blood T cell repertoires in COVID-19. The data were produced by immunoSEQ multiplex PCR, yet TCRdb's version contains in-frame clones alone and is incomplete. This sample yields about 140,000 clones, of which roughly nine tenths are seen a single time; roughly 1.6% belongs to the top ten. Sequenced input: peripheral blood. Receptors were obtained from a human donor in a cohort sampled during active COVID-19.

The genes are TRBV10-3 and TRBJ2-3; the D gene is possibly TRBD2 (7 bases). Trimming pared 3 bases from V and 2 bases from J, leaving 12 bases between. Germline loops: CDR1 ENHRY, CDR2 SYGVKD. The length of the CDR3 is 15 residues. This CDR3 is CAISDGGAATDTQYF. CDR3 DNA sequence: TGTGCCATCAGTGATGGGGGGGCAGCCACAGATACGCAGTATTTT.

The rearrangement uses TRBV10-3 and TRBJ2-5; maybe TRBD2 (6 bases). Per the germline V gene, CDR1 is ENHRY and CDR2 is SYGVKD. Trimming pared 3 bases from V and 5 bases from J, leaving 16 bases between. This CDR3 has 15 residues. CDR3 nucleotide sequence: TGTGCCATCAGTGATTTGCGGGACCGACACGAGACCCAGTACTTC. It yields the protein CAISDLRDRHETQYF.

This chain uses TRBV20-1 with TRBJ1-5, with 7 bases fitting TRBD1. The CDR3 is 14 residues long. Per germline, CDR1 DFQATT and CDR2 SNEGSKA (reference sequence). Trimming at V came to 3 bases and at J to 3 bases, leaving 5 bases not matched to a gene. CDR3 coding DNA: TGCAGTGCTAGTAGGACAGGCCTCAATCAGCCCCAGCATTTT. Its translation is CSASRTGLNQPQHF.

The chain employs TRBV18 and TRBJ1-4, with 7 bases lining up with TRBD1. This CDR3 region has 15 residues. V dropped 0 bases and J dropped 7; count of bases not matched to a gene: 5. Germline assignment: CDR1 KGHSH and CDR2 LQKENI. The CDR3 coding sequence is TGTGCCAGCTCACCACCGGGGCAGGGGGGTGAAAAACTGTTTTTT. Its translation is CASSPPGQGGEKLFF.

The chain uses TRBV9 and TRBJ1-2; 10 bases fit TRBD1. J gave up 7 bases and V 6 bases, and 6 bases lay outside the gene matches. This CDR3 region has 13 residues. CDR1 and CDR2 from the germline V gene are SGDLS and YYNGEE. CDR3 sequence: CASIDGTGVGYTF. CDR3 DNA sequence: TGTGCCAGCATCGACGGGACAGGGGTTGGCTACACCTTC.

The CDR3 reads CASSLYGGQIQTQYF. The CDR3 region has the DNA TGTGCCAGCAGCTTATATGGCGGACAGATCCAGACCCAGTACTTC. V is TRBV7-9 and J is TRBJ2-5, with D possibly TRBD1 on 6 matching bases. This CDR3 has 15 residues. The germline CDR1 and CDR2 sequences are SEHNR and FQNEAQ (reference sequence). The V end lost 2 bases, the J end lost 6 bases, and 16 bases lay between the germline ends.

V usage is TRBV9 and J usage is TRBJ1-3; 7 positions agree with TRBD1. V lost 4 bases, J lost 0 bases, and 4 bases stayed unmatched. CDR1 is SGDLS, CDR2 YYNGEE, per germline. The CDR3 has 15 amino acids. CDR3 DNA: TGTGCCAGCAGCCGGGACAGAACCTCTGGAAACACCATATATTTT. Residues: CASSRDRTSGNTIYF.

This rearrangement joins TRBV11-3 to TRBJ2-2, with TRBD1 identical over 10 bases. The junction had 8 bases not matched to a gene; V was cut back by 5 bases and J by 5 bases. There are 16 residues in the CDR3. Germline CDR1 SGHNT, CDR2 YENEEA. CDR3 coding DNA: TGTGCCAGCAGCCCTTCCGGGACAGGGGTGACCGGGGAGCTGTTTTTT. Translation gives CASSPSGTGVTGELFF.

A single count supports this clone. This rearrangement joins TRBV25-1 to TRBJ1-2, with no clear D. The V end was cut by 6 bases, the J end by 2 bases, with 10 bases between. CDR3 length equals 13 residues. CDR1 is MGHDK and CDR2 is SYGVNS in the germline V gene. CDR3 residues: CASSANLNYGYTF. CDR3 in DNA: TGTGCCAGCAGCGCGAATTTAAACTATGGCTACACCTTC.

The chain is built from TRBV6-5 and TRBJ1-2; D gene ambiguous. This CDR3 has 12 residues. Germline V CDR1 and CDR2: MNHEY, SVGAGI. Trimming took off 6 bases at V and 12 bases at J, with 17 bases between the two ends. Here the CDR3 DNA reads TGTGCCAGCAGAACATCGGGGTGGTTGGACACCTTC. Translating it yields CASRTSGWLDTF.

The chain combines TRBV10-2 with TRBJ2-2; D may be TRBD2 (6 bases). CDR3 size: 13 residues. V was clipped by 8 bases and J by 0 bases, with 7 bases between them. The germline CDR1 and CDR2 sequences are WSHSY and SAAADI. CDR3 sequence reads: CASRLANTGELFF. In DNA form, the CDR3 reads TGCGCCAGCCGACTAGCGAACACCGGGGAGCTGTTTTTT.

This chain connects TRBV19 to TRBJ1-5; D may be TRBD1 (6 bases). Germline CDR1 reads LNHDA; CDR2 reads SQIVND (reference sequence). Trimming shortened V by 5 bases and J by 0 bases, and 11 bases separated the two germline ends. The CDR3 runs 15 residues. CDR3 sequence reads: CASSPTGYSNQPQHF. DNA of the CDR3: TGTGCCAGTAGTCCGACAGGTTATAGCAATCAGCCCCAGCATTTT.

V gene TRBV19 combines with J gene TRBJ2-7; 9 nucleotides agree with TRBD1. The ends lost 3 bases at V and 3 bases at J; junction bases unmatched: 12. Germline V gene data show CDR1 as LNHDA and CDR2 as SQIVND (reference sequence). The CDR3 totals 17 residues. The CDR3 sequence is CASSIFPGQGKSYEQYF. CDR3 coding DNA: TGTGCCAGTAGTATCTTCCCCGGACAGGGGAAGAGCTACGAGCAGTACTTC.

The chain carries TRBV4-3 and TRBJ1-3, with D perhaps TRBD1 (5 bases). CDR1 and CDR2 (germline): LGHNA, YSLEER. The CDR3 sequence is 16 residues long. Trimming removed 1 base at V and 0 bases at J, with 10 bases between. Here the CDR3 DNA reads TGCGCCAGCAGCCAAGCTAGACAGAACTCTGGAAACACCATATATTTT. It translates to CASSQARQNSGNTIYF.

The CDR3 DNA follows: TGTGCCAGCAGGGAGGATCCCTGGGACAGGGGGGACAATGAGCAGTTCTTC. Translated, it gives CASREDPWDRGDNEQFF. This chain links TRBV5-6 with TRBJ2-1; 11 bases are a match to TRBD1. The CDR3 runs to 17 residues. V gave up 5 bases and J gave up 5 bases; unmatched junction bases: 12. CDR1 and CDR2 (germline): SGHDT, YYEEEE.

This chain uses TRBV19 with TRBJ1-3, with a possible D match to TRBD1 (5 bases). V lost 7 bases, J lost 0 bases, and 13 bases lay in between. Germline V lookup: CDR1 LNHDA, CDR2 SQIVND (reference sequence). The CDR3 extends over 15 amino acids. CDR3: CASMRDFSSGNTIYF. The CDR3 DNA sequence: TGTGCCAGTATGAGGGACTTCAGCTCTGGAAACACCATATATTTT.

The gene calls are TRBV4-3 and TRBJ1-1; TRBD1 agrees at 11 bases. Germline CDR1 reads LGHNA; CDR2 reads YSLEER. V gave up 1 base and J gave up 3 bases; unmatched junction bases: 7. This CDR3 comprises 17 residues. The CDR3, as DNA: TGCGCCAGCAGCCAAGTCGGCAAGGGACAGGGGGACACTGAAGCTTTCTTT. Protein product: CASSQVGKGQGDTEAFF.

The chain is built from TRBV7-9 and TRBJ2-1, with TRBD2 matching over 7 bases. Germline-derived CDR1 and CDR2 are SEHNR and FQNEAQ (reference sequence). This CDR3 is 17 amino acids long. The ends lost 0 bases at V and 0 bases at J; junction bases unmatched: 5. The CDR3 DNA is TGTGCCAGCAGCTTAGCGCGGGACTACAGCTCCTACAATGAGCAGTTCTTC. It codes for CASSLARDYSSYNEQFF.

This clone turned up a few times. CDR3 sequence reads: CAWSLDGTYYGYTF. The CDR3 region has the DNA TGTGCCTGGAGTTTGGACGGGACTTACTATGGCTACACCTTC. The rearrangement uses TRBV30 and TRBJ1-2; tentatively, D is TRBD1 (5 bases). The CDR3 length is 14 residues. With 2 bases removed from V and 3 bases from J, the gap between germline ends came to 13 bases. Germline CDR1 reads GTSNPN; CDR2 reads SVGIG (reference sequence).

This chain uses TRBV5-5 with TRBJ2-1, with TRBD1 matching over 9 bases. Germline CDR1 SGHKS, CDR2 YYEKEE (reference sequence). CDR3 length: 16 residues. V lost 1 base to trimming and J lost 2 bases; unmatched junction nucleotides: 4. CDR3 DNA sequence: TGTGCCAGCAGCTTGACTGGGACAGGGCCCTACAATGAGCAGTTCTTC. Protein product: CASSLTGTGPYNEQFF.

This chain links TRBV2 with TRBJ2-7; TRBD2 is a possible D gene (5 bases). The germline V and J ends were trimmed by 4 bases and 6 bases, with 7 bases remaining between them. The CDR3 is made up of 11 amino acids. Germline V lookup: CDR1 SNHLY, CDR2 FYNNEI. CDR3 DNA: TGTGCCAGCAGTGCGGGGTTCGAGCAGTACTTC. Its protein product is CASSAGFEQYF.

The genes are TRBV7-6 and TRBJ2-7; 9 bases fit TRBD2. The CDR3 covers 15 residues. Per germline, CDR1 SGHVS and CDR2 FNYEAQ. V lost 1 base to trimming and J lost 7 bases; unmatched junction nucleotides: 8. DNA for the CDR3: TGTGCCAGCAGCTTAGGTTCGCTAGCGGGGCTTGAGCAGTACTTC. It specifies CASSLGSLAGLEQYF.

This clone came up a few times. The chain has TRBV7-9 and TRBJ1-2, with 7 bases lining up with TRBD1. The CDR3 contains 15 residues. Germline lookup yields CDR1 SEHNR and CDR2 FQNEAQ (reference sequence). After removal of 5 bases from V and 2 bases from J, the junction contained 8 bases not matched to a gene. CDR3 bases: TGTGCCAGCAGCGAGCACGACAGGGCGAACTATGGCTACACCTTC. The encoded protein is CASSEHDRANYGYTF.

This sequence joins TRBV6-2 or TRBV6-3 and TRBJ2-7; possible D gene TRBD2, 5 bases. CDR1 is MNHEY and CDR2 is SVGEGT in the germline V gene. V was pared by 2 bases and J by 3 bases, with 11 bases between. This CDR3 comprises 14 residues. The CDR3 region is CASSYAGPNYEQYF. The CDR3 coding sequence is TGTGCCAGCAGTTACGCGGGTCCGAACTACGAGCAGTACTTC.

The chain couples TRBV27 to TRBJ1-1; 7 positions agree with TRBD1. The CDR3 runs 13 residues. After removal of 6 bases from V and 4 bases from J, the junction contained 5 bases not matched to a gene. The V gene's germline CDR1 is MNHEY and CDR2 SMNVEV (reference sequence). The CDR3 DNA follows: TGTGCCAGCAGGACAGGGATGAGCACTGAAGCTTTCTTT. Protein product: CASRTGMSTEAFF.

The chain uses TRBV7-2 and TRBJ1-2, with 7 bases lining up with TRBD1. From germline, CDR1 is SGHTA and CDR2 FQGNSA. J lost 4 bases, V lost 2 bases, and 4 bases had no gene match. CDR3 length: 14 amino acids. The DNA of the CDR3 is TGTGCCAGCAGCTTACTGTCAGGGGGCTATGGCTACACCTTC. Amino acids: CASSLLSGGYGYTF.

V is TRBV2 and J is TRBJ2-3, with D perhaps matching TRBD1 (6 bases). This CDR3 contains 16 residues. CDR1 is SNHLY and CDR2 is FYNNEI in the germline V gene. Deletions cut 6 bases from V and 0 bases from J, with 16 bases between. The DNA of the CDR3 is TGTGCCAGCAGCCATCACTTGGACAGTAGCACAGATACGCAGTATTTT. Translated: CASSHHLDSSTDTQYF.

The chain is built from TRBV5-5 and TRBJ2-5; a possible D gene is TRBD2 (6 bases). The ends were cut back, 4 bases at V and 5 bases at J, with 18 bases in the middle. The CDR3 sequence is 15 residues long. From germline, CDR1 is SGHKS and CDR2 YYEKEE (reference sequence). This CDR3 is CASSPRGTGGETQYF. The CDR3 DNA sequence: TGTGCCAGCAGCCCTCGCGGGACGGGTGGGGAGACCCAGTACTTC.

V and J are TRBV7-9 and TRBJ2-1, with D uncertain. CDR3 length: 13 residues. V lost 6 bases, J lost 6 bases, and 12 bases lay in between. Germline V gene lookup returns CDR1 SEHNR and CDR2 FQNEAQ (reference sequence). Written as DNA, the CDR3 is TGTGCCAGCAGTGATAATTCGGGCAATGAGCAGTTCTTC. Translating it yields CASSDNSGNEQFF.

V is TRBV7-9 and J is TRBJ1-5; D is possibly TRBD1 (5 bases). Trimming shortened V by 1 base and J by 3 bases, and 7 bases separated the two germline ends. This CDR3 spans 14 amino acids. CDR1 SEHNR and CDR2 FQNEAQ come from the germline V gene (reference sequence). DNA for the CDR3: TGTGCCAGCAGCTTAGAGGGGATCAATCAGCCCCAGCATTTT. Translating gives CASSLEGINQPQHF.

The V and J genes are TRBV18 and TRBJ1-1; D ambiguous. V was clipped by 3 bases and J by 3 bases, with 11 bases between them. The CDR3 covers 14 residues. Germline V gives CDR1 KGHSH, CDR2 LQKENI. CDR3 sequence: CASSPERRDTEAFF. The CDR3 nucleotides are TGTGCCAGCTCACCGGAACGGAGGGACACTGAAGCTTTCTTT.